These 6 T cell receptor beta chains were sequenced from one sample in a study of T-cell memory formation after mild COVID-19 listed by TCRdb under 2021. Library creation used 5' RACE. Sequencer: Illumina NovaSeq 6000. The public sequencing data were trimmed at Q25 with fastp and processed into clonotypes with MiXCR by TCRdb, which kept only in-frame beta chains. Each record represents a unique CDR3 protein, reported with the most common genes and DNA among its rows. The table for this sample lists roughly 300,000 distinct CDR3 sequences; roughly 13% of them were counted only once. The ten largest clones take up about 20% of the sample. Input material: PBMCs or a T cell subset sorted from them (not recorded which). The receptor set was obtained from a man younger than 35 who had mild COVID-19 (a few samples of this study predate the infection). The sample titles of this study are shuffled in the database, so cell type and time point are left out; the donor was told from shared clones.

V gene TRBV5-1 combines with J gene TRBJ1-1; a weak D match, TRBD1 (5 bases). This CDR3 is built from 14 residues. Germline V lookup: CDR1 SGHRS, CDR2 YFSETQ. The V gene lost 6 bases and the J gene lost 1 base, with 13 bases spanning the gap. The CDR3 DNA reads as TGCGCCAGCAACTACCAAGACAGGAACACTGAAGCTTTCTTT. Translating it yields CASNYQDRNTEAFF.

The chain recombines TRBV12-3 or TRBV12-4 with TRBJ1-1; no firm D call. This CDR3 is 14 amino acids long. V lost 3 bases and J 4 bases, leaving 12 bases between the germline ends. The CDR3 DNA reads TGTGCCAGCAGTTTGGCCGAACGGGGCACTGAAGCTTTCTTT. It translates to CASSLAERGTEAFF.

The rearrangement joins TRBV18 to TRBJ2-3; 13 nucleotides line up with TRBD2. This CDR3 comprises 16 residues. CDR1 and CDR2 (germline): KGHSH, LQKENI. Trimming at V came to 6 bases and at J to 0 bases, leaving 3 bases not matched to a gene. CDR3 sequence (DNA): TGTGCCAGCTCTACACTAGCGGGGGGGAGCACAGATACGCAGTATTTT. Translating gives CASSTLAGGSTDTQYF.

This clonotype was recorded at least ten times. CDR3 amino acids: CASSYVTSGESDTQYF. DNA of the CDR3: TGTGCCAGCAGTTACGTGACTAGCGGGGAGTCAGATACGCAGTATTTT. The chain employs TRBV6-2 or TRBV6-3 and TRBJ2-3, with 11 bases matching TRBD2. Per the germline V gene, CDR1 is MNHEY and CDR2 is SVGEGT. There are 16 residues in the CDR3. V was pared by 2 bases and J by 4 bases, with 5 bases of the junction left unmatched.

This clonotype has more than one count but fewer than ten. The chain joins TRBV5-5 to TRBJ1-6, with unresolved D. The CDR3 has 14 residues. Trimming shortened V by 2 bases and J by 0 bases, and 3 bases separated the two germline ends. The V gene's germline CDR1 is SGHKS and CDR2 YYEKEE (reference sequence). CDR3 loop: CASSFPSYNSPLHF. CDR3 DNA: TGTGCCAGCAGCTTCCCCTCCTATAATTCACCCCTCCACTTT.

V and J are TRBV7-8 and TRBJ2-3; D possibly corresponds to TRBD1 (6 bases). Germline assignment: CDR1 SGHVS and CDR2 FQNEAQ. Trimming took 2 bases from V and 4 from J, leaving 10 bases between them. The CDR3 sequence is 14 residues long. CDR3 sequence reads: CASSLLGAPDTQYF. For the CDR3, the DNA is TGTGCCAGCAGCTTATTGGGGGCTCCAGATACGCAGTATTTT.